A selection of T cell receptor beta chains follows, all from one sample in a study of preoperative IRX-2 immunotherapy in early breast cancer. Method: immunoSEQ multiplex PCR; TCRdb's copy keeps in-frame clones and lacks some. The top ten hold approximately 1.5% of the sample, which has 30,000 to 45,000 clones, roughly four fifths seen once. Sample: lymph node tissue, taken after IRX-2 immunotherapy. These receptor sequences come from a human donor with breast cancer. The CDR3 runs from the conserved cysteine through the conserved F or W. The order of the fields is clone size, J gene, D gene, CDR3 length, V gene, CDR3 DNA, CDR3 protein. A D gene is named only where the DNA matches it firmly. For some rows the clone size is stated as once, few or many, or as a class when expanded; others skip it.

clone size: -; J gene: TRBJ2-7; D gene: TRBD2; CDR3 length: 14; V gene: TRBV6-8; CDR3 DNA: TGTGCCAGCAGTTGGGGGACTAGGATCGGCGAGCAGTACTTC; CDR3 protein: CASSWGTRIGEQYF
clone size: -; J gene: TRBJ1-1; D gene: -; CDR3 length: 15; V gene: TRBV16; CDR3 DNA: TGTGCCAGCAGCCAGATCCTTCAGGGGTATACTGAAGCTTTCTTT; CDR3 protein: CASSQILQGYTEAFF
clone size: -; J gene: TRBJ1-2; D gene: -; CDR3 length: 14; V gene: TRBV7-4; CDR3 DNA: TGTGCCAGCAGCTCTTTAAACAGGGCTACCGGCTACACCTTC; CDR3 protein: CASSSLNRATGYTF
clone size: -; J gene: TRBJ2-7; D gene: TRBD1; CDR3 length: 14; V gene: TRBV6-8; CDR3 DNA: TGTGCCATCACCAAGGGACAGTTAGTCCACGAGCAGTACTTC; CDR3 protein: CAITKGQLVHEQYF
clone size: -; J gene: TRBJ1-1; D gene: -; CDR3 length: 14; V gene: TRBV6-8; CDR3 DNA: TGTGCCAGCAGTTACTTTGAGGGTCTCACTGAAGCTTTCTTT; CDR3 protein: CASSYFEGLTEAFF
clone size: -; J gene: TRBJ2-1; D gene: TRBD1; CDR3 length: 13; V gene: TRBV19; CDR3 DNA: TGTGCCAGTAAGGGACAGGGTGGTGATGAGCAGTTCTTC; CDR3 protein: CASKGQGGDEQFF
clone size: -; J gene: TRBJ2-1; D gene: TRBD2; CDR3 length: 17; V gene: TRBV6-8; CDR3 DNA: TGTGCCAGCAGTGGATTATTAAGCGGGGGGGGAAACAATGAGCAGTTCTTC; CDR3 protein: CASSGLLSGGGNNEQFF
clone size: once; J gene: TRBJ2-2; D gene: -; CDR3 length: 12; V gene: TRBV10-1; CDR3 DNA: TGCGCCAGCGGCGGAGACACCGGGGAGCTGTTTTTT; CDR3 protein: CASGGDTGELFF
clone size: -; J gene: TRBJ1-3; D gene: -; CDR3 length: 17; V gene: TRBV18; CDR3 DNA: TGTGCCAGCTCACGACCGAGCGATGGGAACTCTGGAAACACCATATATTTT; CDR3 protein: CASSRPSDGNSGNTIYF
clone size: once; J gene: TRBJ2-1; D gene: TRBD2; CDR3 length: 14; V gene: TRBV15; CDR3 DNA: TGTGCCACCAGCAGAGCGGGAGGTGACAATGAGCAGTTCTTC; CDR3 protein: CATSRAGGDNEQFF
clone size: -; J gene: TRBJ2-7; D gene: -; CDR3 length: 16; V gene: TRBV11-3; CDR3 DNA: TGTGCCAGCAGCTTAATCGGCGGGGCAGGGGGCTACGAGCAGTACTTC; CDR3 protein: CASSLIGGAGGYEQYF
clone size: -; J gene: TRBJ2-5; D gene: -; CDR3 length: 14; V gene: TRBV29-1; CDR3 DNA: TGCAGCGTTGACGGACTGTCGCTGGACGAGACCCAGTACTTC; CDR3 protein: CSVDGLSLDETQYF